These T cell receptor beta chains were read from a single sample in a study of shared clonotypes between healthy human individuals. Data came from immunoSEQ multiplex PCR; TCRdb stores just in-frame clones and leaves some out. The sample lists about 2.4 million clones; around nine tenths were seen once. The sequenced sample was naive CD4+ T cells sorted from blood. The source is a man in his late teens or twenties in good health. The CDR3 runs from the conserved cysteine through the conserved F or W. The order of the fields is J gene, V gene, D gene, clone size, CDR3 length, CDR3 protein, CDR3 DNA. The D gene is left open where the match is weak. Size values are once, few and many counts, or a class for expanded clones, and some rows have none.

j_gene: TRBJ1-6
v_gene: TRBV18
d_gene: TRBD1
abundance: -
len: 14
CDR3aa: CASSTGAGNSPLHF
CDR3nt: TGTGCCAGCTCAACAGGGGCGGGTAATTCACCCCTCCACTTT

j_gene: TRBJ2-4
v_gene: TRBV7-2
d_gene: TRBD2
abundance: -
len: 15
CDR3aa: CASGAGGPRGNIQYF
CDR3nt: TGTGCCAGCGGAGCGGGAGGGCCCAGGGGAAACATTCAGTACTTC

j_gene: TRBJ2-7
v_gene: TRBV7-8
d_gene: TRBD1
abundance: -
len: 14
CDR3aa: CASSLRGQGYEQYF
CDR3nt: TGTGCCAGCAGCTTACGGGGACAGGGGTACGAGCAGTACTTC

j_gene: TRBJ2-7
v_gene: TRBV11-2
d_gene: -
abundance: -
len: 12
CDR3aa: CASSLTGYEQYF
CDR3nt: TGTGCCAGCAGCTTGACGGGTTACGAGCAGTACTTC

j_gene: TRBJ1-3
v_gene: TRBV30
d_gene: -
abundance: once
len: 17
CDR3aa: CAWSTGGSPFSGNTIYF
CDR3nt: TGTGCCTGGAGCACCGGCGGCAGTCCCTTCTCTGGAAACACCATATATTTT

j_gene: TRBJ2-1
v_gene: TRBV30
d_gene: -
abundance: -
len: 11
CDR3aa: CAWSKGVEQFF
CDR3nt: TGTGCCTGGTCGAAGGGGGTTGAGCAGTTCTTC

j_gene: TRBJ2-3
v_gene: TRBV18
d_gene: -
abundance: few
len: 16
CDR3aa: CASSPPGSGSTDTQYF
CDR3nt: TGTGCCAGCTCACCACCGGGAAGCGGGAGCACAGATACGCAGTATTTT

j_gene: TRBJ1-2
v_gene: TRBV6-1
d_gene: -
abundance: -
len: 16
CDR3aa: CASSEIAGRGSGGYTF
CDR3nt: TGTGCCAGCAGTGAAATAGCGGGTAGGGGTTCCGGTGGCTACACCTTC

j_gene: TRBJ2-2
v_gene: TRBV6-1
d_gene: -
abundance: -
len: 12
CDR3aa: CASGGRTGELFF
CDR3nt: TGTGCCTCCGGAGGCAGGACCGGGGAGCTGTTTTTT

j_gene: TRBJ1-4
v_gene: TRBV5-8
d_gene: -
abundance: -
len: 14
CDR3aa: CASSLTIGGEKLFF
CDR3nt: TGTGCCAGCAGCTTGACGATCGGGGGGGAAAAACTGTTTTTT

j_gene: TRBJ1-1
v_gene: TRBV18
d_gene: -
abundance: -
len: 15
CDR3aa: CASSPLTELNTEAFF
CDR3nt: TGTGCCAGCTCACCACTCACAGAGTTGAACACTGAAGCTTTCTTT

j_gene: TRBJ2-1
v_gene: TRBV10-1
d_gene: -
abundance: once
len: 14
CDR3aa: CASSERRNYNEQFF
CDR3nt: TGCGCCAGCAGTGAACGCAGGAATTACAATGAGCAGTTCTTC

j_gene: TRBJ2-7
v_gene: TRBV29-1
d_gene: -
abundance: -
len: 14
CDR3aa: CSVPRGANSYEQYF
CDR3nt: TGCAGCGTTCCGAGGGGGGCAAACTCCTACGAGCAGTACTTC

j_gene: TRBJ1-1
v_gene: TRBV10-3
d_gene: TRBD1
abundance: -
len: 16
CDR3aa: CAISRQGTGLHTEAFF
CDR3nt: TGTGCCATCAGCCGACAGGGCACGGGGTTGCACACTGAAGCTTTCTTT

j_gene: TRBJ2-1
v_gene: TRBV18
d_gene: TRBD2
abundance: once
len: 15
CDR3aa: CASSIGLAGYNEQFF
CDR3nt: TGTGCCAGCTCCATCGGACTAGCGGGATACAATGAGCAGTTCTTC

j_gene: TRBJ1-6
v_gene: TRBV6-5
d_gene: -
abundance: -
len: 14
CDR3aa: CATRQTLYNSPLHF
CDR3nt: TGTGCCACGAGACAGACCTTATATAATTCACCCCTCCACTTT

j_gene: TRBJ2-7
v_gene: TRBV18
d_gene: -
abundance: -
len: 15
CDR3aa: CASSPPTGILNEQYF
CDR3nt: TGTGCCAGCTCACCTCCTACAGGGATCCTAAACGAGCAGTACTTC

j_gene: TRBJ1-3
v_gene: TRBV9
d_gene: -
abundance: -
len: 17
CDR3aa: CASSPWDTSSSGNTIYF
CDR3nt: TGTGCCAGCAGCCCTTGGGACACCTCGAGCTCTGGAAACACCATATATTTT